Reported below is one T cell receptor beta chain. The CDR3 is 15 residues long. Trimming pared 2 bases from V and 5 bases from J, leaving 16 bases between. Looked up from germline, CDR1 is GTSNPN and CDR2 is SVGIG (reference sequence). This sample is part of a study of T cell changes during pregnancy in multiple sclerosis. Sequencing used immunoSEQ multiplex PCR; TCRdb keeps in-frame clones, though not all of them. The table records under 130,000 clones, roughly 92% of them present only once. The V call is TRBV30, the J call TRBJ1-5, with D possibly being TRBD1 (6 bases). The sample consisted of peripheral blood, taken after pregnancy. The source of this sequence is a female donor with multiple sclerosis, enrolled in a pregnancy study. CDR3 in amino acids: CAWSPRARGYQPQHF. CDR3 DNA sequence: TGTGCCTGGAGTCCACGGGCCAGGGGATATCAGCCCCAGCATTTT.